The 26 T cell receptor beta chains below come from one sample, sequenced in a study of cytomegalovirus exposure and HLA in healthy donors. PCR was performed using 60 Vbeta and 13 Jbeta primers. TCRdb's table, derived via immunoSEQ multiplex PCR, lists solely in-frame clones and lacks some. This sample has some 90,000 clones, with about four fifths found just once. Sample: PBMCs. The receptors here all came from a female donor in good health and CMV-seropositive.

A few counts support this clone. V and J are TRBV6-5 and TRBJ2-1, with D unclear. V gave up 0 bases and J gave up 4 bases, with 7 bases separating them. Germline lookup yields CDR1 MNHEY and CDR2 SVGAGI. This CDR3 has 14 amino acids. CDR3 sequence: CASSYSHRYNEQFF. Here the CDR3 DNA reads TGTGCCAGCAGTTACTCGCACAGATACAATGAGCAGTTCTTC.

This clone was observed a few times. CDR3 nucleotides: TGCGCCAGCAGCTTAATCAGGGGAGGGTCTGGGGCTGAAGCTTTCTTT. As protein: CASSLIRGGSGAEAFF. The genes are TRBV5-1 and TRBJ1-1; a possible D gene is TRBD1 (6 bases). The germline V gene encodes CDR1 SGHRS and CDR2 YFSETQ. The length of the CDR3 is 16 residues. With 2 bases removed from V and 6 bases from J, the gap between germline ends came to 20 bases.

The chain combines TRBV25-1 with TRBJ2-1; 7 bases line up with TRBD1. This CDR3 contains 17 residues. After removal of 2 bases from V and 2 bases from J, the junction contained 9 bases not matched to a gene. Germline V CDR1 and CDR2: MGHDK, SYGVNS. CDR3 sequence reads: CASSEQRRGGAYNEQFF. Written as DNA, the CDR3 is TGTGCCAGCAGTGAACAGCGGAGAGGGGGCGCCTACAATGAGCAGTTCTTC.

The V and J genes are TRBV4-1 and TRBJ1-2; tentative D call: TRBD1 (5 bases). The CDR3 has 15 amino acids. The germline V gene encodes CDR1 MGHRA and CDR2 YSYEKL. V lost 1 base and J 4 bases, leaving 13 bases between the germline ends. DNA of the CDR3: TGCGCCAGCAGCCAAGTTGGGACTTCGAGCTATGGCTACACCTTC. It codes for CASSQVGTSSYGYTF.

J is TRBJ1-1 and V is TRBV15, with D possibly matching TRBD1 (6 bases). This CDR3 contains 14 residues. Germline CDR1 is LNHNV and CDR2 is YYDKDF (reference sequence). The V end lost 3 bases, the J end lost 1 base, and 9 bases lay between the germline ends. The CDR3 DNA reads as TGTGCCACCAGCAGGGAGGACAGGAACACTGAAGCTTTCTTT. Amino acid sequence: CATSREDRNTEAFF.

The rearrangement joins TRBV27 to TRBJ2-6; 7 bases agree with TRBD1. The junction had 14 bases not matched to a gene; V was cut back by 6 bases and J by 0 bases. Germline CDR1 and CDR2: MNHEY and SMNVEV (reference sequence). The CDR3 extends over 19 amino acids. The CDR3 region is CASSLGSRGQYSGANVLTF. The CDR3 nucleotides are TGTGCCAGCAGCTTGGGGTCCCGGGGACAGTACTCTGGGGCCAACGTCCTGACTTTC.

This chain links TRBV7-9 with TRBJ1-5; TRBD1 aligns across 8 bases. In germline, CDR1 is SEHNR, CDR2 FQNEAQ (reference sequence). The CDR3 spans 16 residues. V was pared by 5 bases and J by 3 bases, with 9 bases of the junction left unmatched. CDR3 coding DNA: TGTGCCAGCAGCCTAGGGACAGGTGCTGTCAATCAGCCCCAGCATTTT. Translated, it gives CASSLGTGAVNQPQHF.

The CDR3 DNA sequence: TGTGCCAGCAGTTACGGACAGGGGGGGTACAATGAGCAGTTCTTC. Its protein is CASSYGQGGYNEQFF. The V gene is TRBV6-5, the J gene TRBJ2-1, with 10 bases that match TRBD1. Germline assignment: CDR1 MNHEY and CDR2 SVGAGI. V trimming: 2 bases; J trimming: 4 bases; junction bases outside the gene matches: 2. CDR3 size: 15 residues.

Only one count was recorded for this clone. V usage is TRBV28 and J usage is TRBJ2-5; possible D gene TRBD1, 6 bases. V was trimmed by 6 bases and J by 4 bases, leaving 24 bases between them. CDR3 length equals 17 residues. Germline CDR1 is MDHEN and CDR2 is SYDVKM. The CDR3 DNA reads as TGTGCCAGCAGCACCCTTGAGGACAGCTACACTCCAGAGACCCAGTACTTC. This translates into CASSTLEDSYTPETQYF.

This clone was seen a handful of times. The gene calls are TRBV5-8 and TRBJ1-1; D gene ambiguous. Trimming shortened V by 6 bases and J by 1 base, and 13 bases separated the two germline ends. Germline-derived CDR1 and CDR2 are SGHTS and YDEGEE. The length of the CDR3 is 14 residues. The CDR3 loop is CASTGRIPNTEAFF. The CDR3 nucleotides are TGTGCCAGCACTGGCAGAATTCCGAACACTGAAGCTTTCTTT.

The gene calls are TRBV7-9 and TRBJ1-2, with TRBD1 matching over 9 bases. The length of the CDR3 is 14 residues. The germline V gene encodes CDR1 SEHNR and CDR2 FQNEAQ (reference sequence). J gave up 7 bases and V 5 bases, and 8 bases lay outside the gene matches. The CDR3: CASSPYRDRAGYTF. CDR3 in DNA: TGTGCCAGCAGCCCGTACCGGGACAGGGCTGGCTACACCTTC.

The V and J genes are TRBV5-1 and TRBJ2-5; 9 nucleotides match TRBD2. Germline V gives CDR1 SGHRS, CDR2 YFSETQ. V trimming: 0 bases; J trimming: 5 bases; junction bases outside the gene matches: 5. This CDR3 is 15 amino acids long. This chain's CDR3 is CASSLEAGGGETQYF. The CDR3 nucleotides are TGCGCCAGCAGCTTGGAGGCGGGAGGGGGCGAGACCCAGTACTTC.

The chain is built from TRBV5-1 and TRBJ1-1; TRBD1 agrees at 9 bases. V shed 4 bases and J 10 bases; nucleotides not matched to a gene: 11. The germline gives CDR1 SGHRS, CDR2 YFSETQ. The CDR3 totals 14 residues. This chain's CDR3 is CASSIQDRGEGAFF. Written as DNA, the CDR3 is TGCGCCAGCAGCATTCAGGACAGGGGAGAAGGAGCTTTCTTT.

The chain recombines TRBV5-1 with TRBJ1-1; TRBD1 aligns across 7 bases. V lost 4 bases to trimming and J lost 4 bases; unmatched junction nucleotides: 13. The CDR3 runs to 16 residues. The germline V gene encodes CDR1 SGHRS and CDR2 YFSETQ. The CDR3 spells CASSLNPGTVGTEAFF. The CDR3 coding sequence is TGCGCCAGCAGCCTAAACCCGGGGACAGTGGGCACTGAAGCTTTCTTT. Full variable domain (remainder filled in from reference TRBV5-1 and TRBJ1-1): KAGVTQTPRYLIKTRGQQVTLSCSPISGHRSVSWYQQTPGQGLQFLFEYFSETQRNKGNFPGRFSGRQFSNSRSEMNVSTLELGDSALYLCASSLNPGTVGTEAFFGQGTRLTVV.

This chain joins TRBV28 and TRBJ2-1; 8 bases are a match to TRBD1. The CDR3 extends over 14 amino acids. Germline CDR1 and CDR2: MDHEN and SYDVKM. V was pared by 7 bases and J by 5 bases, with 7 bases of the junction left unmatched. CDR3 region: CASIGQGLHNEQFF. DNA of the CDR3: TGTGCCAGCATTGGACAGGGTCTTCACAATGAGCAGTTCTTC. Based on the CDR3 plus reference TRBV28 and TRBJ2-1, the full variable domain is DVKVTQSSRYLVKRTGEKVFLECVQDMDHENMFWYRQDPGLGLRLIYFSYDVKMKEKGDIPEGYSVSREKKERFSLILESASTNQTSMYLCASIGQGLHNEQFFGPGTRLTVL.

In its sample, this clone was seen a few times. The chain recombines TRBV10-3 with TRBJ1-4, with D hard to call. Germline CDR1 is ENHRY and CDR2 is SYGVKD. This CDR3 has 14 amino acids. V lost 3 bases, J lost 8 bases, and 13 bases lay in between. In DNA, the CDR3 is TGTGCCATCAGTGATCGTCAATTGGGCGAAAAACTGTTTTTT. Protein: CAISDRQLGEKLFF.

The rearrangement joins TRBV9 to TRBJ2-1; D remains unclear. V was clipped by 3 bases and J by 0 bases, with 7 bases between them. Germline CDR1 SGDLS, CDR2 YYNGEE. This CDR3 spans 14 amino acids. This chain's CDR3 is CASSEGGSYNEQFF. The DNA of the CDR3 is TGTGCCAGCAGCGAAGGCGGCTCCTACAATGAGCAGTTCTTC.

V and J are TRBV28 and TRBJ2-3; D is possibly TRBD2 (5 bases). CDR3 length: 13 amino acids. CDR1 is MDHEN and CDR2 is SYDVKM in the germline V gene. The V and J ends lost 8 bases and 3 bases respectively, with 12 bases between them. The CDR3 sequence is CASGWTSTDTQYF. In DNA, the CDR3 is TGTGCCAGCGGTTGGACTTCTACAGATACGCAGTATTTT.

The J gene is TRBJ1-5, the V gene TRBV7-9; perhaps TRBD1 as D (5 bases). This CDR3 spans 12 amino acids. Germline V lookup: CDR1 SEHNR, CDR2 FQNEAQ (reference sequence). Trimming left V 3 bases short and J 6 bases short, with 6 bases between. Written as DNA, the CDR3 is TGTGCCAGCAGCTTGGGGGGTCAGCCCCAGCATTTT. The encoded protein is CASSLGGQPQHF.

The chain recombines TRBV5-1 with TRBJ1-1; D not certain. CDR1 and CDR2 (germline): SGHRS, YFSETQ. Deletions cut 4 bases from V and 2 bases from J, with 9 bases between. This CDR3 spans 13 amino acids. The CDR3 DNA reads as TGCGCCAGCAGCAGCATCTCAAACACTGAAGCTTTCTTT. Amino acids: CASSSISNTEAFF.

This clone was seen a single time. The rearrangement uses TRBV25-1 and TRBJ1-2; perhaps TRBD1 as D (5 bases). Germline CDR1 MGHDK, CDR2 SYGVNS. This CDR3 contains 15 residues. Trimming left V 5 bases short and J 0 bases short, with 13 bases between. This CDR3 is CASSPKGLANYGYTF. CDR3 coding DNA: TGTGCCAGCAGTCCGAAGGGGTTAGCTAACTATGGCTACACCTTC.

This clone was counted a single time. The chain has TRBV28 and TRBJ2-3, with 14 bases that match TRBD2. V trimming: 8 bases; J trimming: 1 base; junction bases outside the gene matches: 14. The length of the CDR3 is 19 residues. Germline V CDR1 and CDR2: MDHEN, SYDVKM. CDR3 coding DNA: TGTGCCAGCCCTCCGAGTGGGACTAGCGGGGGTCTCGGCACAGATACGCAGTATTTT. Its protein is CASPPSGTSGGLGTDTQYF.

V is TRBV11-2 and J is TRBJ1-1; TRBD1 is a possible D gene (5 bases). This CDR3 region has 15 residues. V lost 5 bases to trimming and J lost 3 bases, with 16 bases between them. Germline CDR1 is SGHAT and CDR2 is FQNNGV. CDR3 DNA sequence: TGTGCCAGCAGCCCCCACGTGGGGGAGGACACTGAAGCTTTCTTT. Its translation: CASSPHVGEDTEAFF.

The V gene is TRBV27, the J gene TRBJ1-1; D unclear. Germline V lookup: CDR1 MNHEY, CDR2 SMNVEV (reference sequence). The CDR3 extends over 13 amino acids. Trimming took 6 bases from V and 4 from J, leaving 12 bases between them. CDR3 in amino acids: CASSLFGGTEAFF. CDR3 nucleotide sequence: TGTGCCAGCAGCCTCTTCGGTGGCACTGAAGCTTTCTTT.

The rearrangement joins TRBV28 to TRBJ1-5, with 9 bases aligning to TRBD1. Trimming at V came to 6 bases and at J to 6 bases, leaving 9 bases not matched to a gene. The germline CDR1 and CDR2 sequences are MDHEN and SYDVKM. CDR3 length: 15 amino acids. This CDR3 is CASRDRGGMFQPQHF. CDR3 in DNA: TGTGCCAGCAGGGACAGGGGAGGAATGTTTCAGCCCCAGCATTTT.

The chain links TRBV5-1 to TRBJ1-1, with 8 bases aligning to TRBD1. CDR3 length: 13 amino acids. V lost 4 bases to trimming and J lost 5 bases; unmatched junction nucleotides: 4. Germline V gene data show CDR1 as SGHRS and CDR2 as YFSETQ. The CDR3 protein is CASSGGQGTEAFF. The CDR3 nucleotides read TGCGCCAGCAGCGGCGGACAGGGAACTGAAGCTTTCTTT.